The subject of this entry is one TCR beta chain. The data are from a study of blood T cell repertoires in COVID-19. For the study at large: Some COVID-19 samples were acute and others convalescent; all came from the United States, Italy and Spain. The cDNA or gDNA used as material had been derived from T cells, B-cell-depleted T cells, or PBMCs.

As handled by the study authors: Cell counts per sample came from amplifying reference gene primers. TCRdb keeps only in-frame clones here, not all; method: immunoSEQ multiplex PCR. V and J calls and clone size follow that table, whereas D and trimming were derived from the DNA. The repertoire has around 80,000 clones, approximately 80% of them found once; the top ten carry less than 15%. The ends lost 5 bases at V and 8 bases at J; junction bases unmatched: 8. This CDR3 comprises 15 residues. Germline loops: CDR1 SEHNR, CDR2 FQNEAQ (reference sequence). The gene calls are TRBV7-9 and TRBJ1-4; 10 bases line up with TRBD1. The source material was peripheral blood. This TCR was sampled from a human donor in a cohort sampled during active COVID-19. The CDR3 loop reads CASSPRTGGDEKLFF. The CDR3 region has the DNA TGTGCCAGCAGCCCAAGGACAGGGGGAGACGAAAAACTGTTTTTT.